One and the same sample provided the 15 T cell receptor beta chains below, sequenced in a study of T cells in Graves' hyperthyroidism and ophthalmopathy. Amplification of TCR beta CDR3 regions used RNA as the template. Using the HTBI primer set, a first-round RT-PCR was run on the TCR CDR3. TCRdb fed the multiplex PCR reads into MiXCR, producing one record per CDR3 protein. The table shows under 350,000 distinct CDR3 sequences, with roughly 13% occurring only once. Sequenced input: blood. These receptors all stem from a woman aged 40 to 50 with Graves' ophthalmopathy.

In its sample, this clonotype was seen a few times. The chain has TRBV5-1 and TRBJ2-5; 9 nucleotides line up with TRBD2. V shed 4 bases, J shed 4 bases, and the junction held 8 bases outside the gene matches. The CDR3 covers 15 residues. Germline V gene sequence: CDR1 SGHRS, CDR2 YFSETQ. CDR3 coding DNA: TGCGCCAGCAGCCCAACGGCGGGGGGGCCAGAGACCCAGTACTTC. It specifies CASSPTAGGPETQYF.

The chain carries TRBV29-1 and TRBJ2-1; a weak D match, TRBD2 (5 bases). In germline, CDR1 is SQVTM, CDR2 ANQGSEA. V gave up 7 bases and J gave up 4 bases, with 8 bases separating them. This CDR3 is 11 amino acids long. The CDR3 coding sequence is TGCAGCGCCGGGGATTACAATGAGCAGTTCTTC. As protein: CSAGDYNEQFF.

This clonotype has more than one count but fewer than ten. The chain employs TRBV18 and TRBJ1-4, with D possibly being TRBD1 (6 bases). Trimming left V 2 bases short and J 7 bases short, with 17 bases between. CDR3 length: 16 amino acids. CDR1 is KGHSH and CDR2 is LQKENI in the germline V gene. CDR3 bases: TGTGCCAGCTCACCAAGTTTGTCGCAGGGGAGTGAAAAACTGTTTTTT. Residues: CASSPSLSQGSEKLFF.

Points on this clonotype: This may come from a read error, since a much larger clone is one base off. The chain couples TRBV14 to TRBJ2-7, with D perhaps assigned TRBD1 or TRBD2 (5 bases each). CDR1 and CDR2 (germline): SGHDN, FVKESK. CDR3 length: 14 amino acids. The CDR3 DNA reads TGTACCAGCGCACCTGCAGGGAATCGGGGCGAGCAGTACTTC. Its protein is CTSAPAGNRGEQYF.

The sample holds many counts of this clonotype. The chain has TRBV12-3 or TRBV12-4 and TRBJ2-2; no definite D call. The CDR3 has 13 residues. V was trimmed by 7 bases and J by 4 bases, leaving 10 bases between them. CDR3 region: CASTAILTGELFF. CDR3 sequence (DNA): TGTGCCAGCACCGCGATCCTCACCGGGGAGCTGTTTTTT.

The chain employs TRBV5-5 and TRBJ2-7; possibly TRBD1 for D (5 bases). Germline V gene sequence: CDR1 SGHKS, CDR2 YYEKEE (reference sequence). V was pared by 4 bases and J by 4 bases, with 15 bases between. The length of the CDR3 is 14 residues. In nucleotides, the CDR3 is TGTGCCAGCAGCCTGAGCAGGGTTGGTTACGAGCAGTACTTC. This sequence encodes CASSLSRVGYEQYF.

This clonotype was seen ten or more times. The V gene is TRBV6-2 or TRBV6-3, the J gene TRBJ2-2; the D is unclear. CDR1 and CDR2 from the germline V gene are MNHEY and SVGEGT. CDR3 length equals 13 residues. V lost 2 bases and J 7 bases, leaving 8 bases between the germline ends. This chain's CDR3 is CASSYGLYGELFF. In nucleotides, the CDR3 is TGTGCCAGCAGTTACGGGCTGTACGGGGAGCTGTTTTTT.

This clonotype was seen ten or more times. The chain uses TRBV28 and TRBJ1-2, with 8 bases identical to TRBD1. The CDR3 has 15 amino acids. V shed 5 bases and J 6 bases; nucleotides not matched to a gene: 11. The V gene's germline CDR1 is MDHEN and CDR2 SYDVKM. CDR3 in amino acids: CASSPGQAQSHGYTF. CDR3 DNA sequence: TGTGCCAGCAGTCCGGGACAGGCTCAGTCCCATGGCTACACCTTC.

This clonotype was found many times. CDR3 loop: CSARVRGSPGPSYEQYF. CDR3 sequence (DNA): TGCAGTGCTAGAGTGAGAGGCAGTCCTGGCCCTTCCTACGAGCAGTACTTC. The chain recombines TRBV20-1 with TRBJ2-7, with D unclear. The CDR3 is made up of 17 amino acids. The germline gives CDR1 DFQATT, CDR2 SNEGSKA (reference sequence). V gave up 1 base and J gave up 1 base, with 20 bases separating them.

This clonotype appeared a few times. DNA for the CDR3: TGTGCCAGCAGCGTATCCTGGGGCGAGCAGTACTTC. It encodes CASSVSWGEQYF. V gene TRBV7-2 combines with J gene TRBJ2-7; D remains ambiguous. In germline, CDR1 is SGHTA, CDR2 FQGNSA. This CDR3 comprises 12 residues. V was shortened by 5 bases and J by 6 bases, with 11 bases between the two germline ends.

This clonotype came up many times. V usage is TRBV5-1 and J usage is TRBJ2-3; D might be TRBD2 (6 bases). The CDR3 has 17 residues. The germline V and J ends were trimmed by 4 bases and 1 base, with 19 bases remaining between them. CDR1 and CDR2 from the germline V gene are SGHRS and YFSETQ. The CDR3 spells CASSPRDLGGGTDTQYF. The CDR3 nucleotides are TGCGCCAGCAGCCCACGGGACCTCGGGGGAGGCACAGATACGCAGTATTTT.

This clonotype has a count of ten or more. The chain uses TRBV27 and TRBJ2-3; no definite D call. The germline V gene has CDR1 MNHEY and CDR2 SMNVEV (reference sequence). The V gene lost 2 bases and the J gene lost 1 base, with 4 bases spanning the gap. This CDR3 comprises 13 residues. The CDR3 nucleotides are TGTGCCAGCAGTTTAGCTCGCACAGATACGCAGTATTTT. As protein: CASSLARTDTQYF.

This clonotype was recorded many times. This chain joins TRBV7-9 and TRBJ2-2; D call uncertain. CDR3 size: 14 residues. Looked up from germline, CDR1 is SEHNR and CDR2 is FQNEAQ (reference sequence). The germline V and J ends were trimmed by 5 bases and 9 bases, with 16 bases remaining between them. The CDR3 protein is CASSDRSIPRELFF. The CDR3 DNA reads TGTGCCAGCAGCGACCGATCTATACCCCGGGAGCTGTTTTTT.

The rearrangement joins TRBV20-1 to TRBJ2-2, with 8 bases fitting TRBD2. The trim removed 1 base at V and 7 bases at J, leaving 8 bases unmatched. There are 15 residues in the CDR3. Germline V lookup: CDR1 DFQATT, CDR2 SNEGSKA (reference sequence). CDR3 sequence: CSARVQRGGSGELFF. In nucleotides, the CDR3 is TGCAGTGCTAGAGTCCAACGGGGGGGCAGCGGGGAGCTGTTTTTT.

In its sample, this clonotype was seen many times. The J gene is TRBJ2-1, the V gene TRBV6-1; D gene ambiguous. Germline assignment: CDR1 MNHNS and CDR2 SASEGT. Between the trimmed V and J ends, which lost 4 bases and 5 bases, there was a span of 12 bases. CDR3 size: 14 residues. In nucleotides, the CDR3 is TGTGCCAGCAGTGGACGCAGGTCCCACAATGAGCAGTTCTTC. This encodes CASSGRRSHNEQFF.